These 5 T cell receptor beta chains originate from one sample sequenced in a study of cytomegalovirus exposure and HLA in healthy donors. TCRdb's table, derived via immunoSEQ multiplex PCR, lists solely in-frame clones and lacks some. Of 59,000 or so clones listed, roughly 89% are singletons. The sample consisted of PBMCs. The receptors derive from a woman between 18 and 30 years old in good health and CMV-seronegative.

CDR3 sequence (DNA): TGTGCCAGCAGCTTAGAACGGGGATCGGACGAGCAGTACTTC. Encoded protein: CASSLERGSDEQYF. The genes are TRBV11-2 and TRBJ2-7; TRBD2 might be the D (5 bases). V was pared by 0 bases and J by 5 bases, with 11 bases between. CDR3 size: 14 residues. Germline V lookup: CDR1 SGHAT, CDR2 FQNNGV.

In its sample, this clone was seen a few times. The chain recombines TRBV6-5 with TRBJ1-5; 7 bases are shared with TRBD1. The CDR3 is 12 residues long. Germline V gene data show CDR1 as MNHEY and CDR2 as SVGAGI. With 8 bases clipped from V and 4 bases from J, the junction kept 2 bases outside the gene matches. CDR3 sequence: CASGTVNQPQHF. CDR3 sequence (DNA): TGTGCCAGCGGGACAGTTAATCAGCCCCAGCATTTT.

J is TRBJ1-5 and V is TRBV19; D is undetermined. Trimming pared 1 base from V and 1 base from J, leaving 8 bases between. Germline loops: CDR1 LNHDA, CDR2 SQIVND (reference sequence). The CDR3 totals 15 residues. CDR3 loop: CASSIGGRSNQPQHF. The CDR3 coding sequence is TGTGCCAGTAGTATAGGAGGCAGAAGCAATCAGCCCCAGCATTTT.

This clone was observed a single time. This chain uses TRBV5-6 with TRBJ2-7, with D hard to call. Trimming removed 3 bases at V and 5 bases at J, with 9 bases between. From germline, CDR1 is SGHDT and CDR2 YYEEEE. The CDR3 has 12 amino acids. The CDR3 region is CASSSQVHEQYF. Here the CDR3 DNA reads TGTGCCAGCAGCTCTCAGGTGCACGAGCAGTACTTC.

For the CDR3, the DNA is TGTGCCAGCAGTAAGGGCCCGGGGGAGACCCAGTACTTC. The encoded protein is CASSKGPGETQYF. The genes are TRBV27 and TRBJ2-5, with D tentatively TRBD2 (5 bases). V was clipped by 5 bases and J by 5 bases, with 12 bases between them. The germline CDR1 and CDR2 sequences are MNHEY and SMNVEV (reference sequence). The CDR3 is 13 amino acids.